These T cell receptor beta chains were read from a single sample in a study of blood T cells in healthy people across ages. TCRdb recomputed calls from the 5' RACE reads with MiXCR, one row per CDR3 protein. The table shows about 760,000 distinct CDR3 sequences, with around 25% occurring only once. These data also formed part of another study, on T cells of mothers and their children.

Material: blood. The receptors come from a boy between 5 and 17 years old in good health. Both conserved end residues are part of each CDR3. Size values are once, few and many counts, or a class for expanded clones, and some rows have none.

V	size	J	CDR3
TRBV20-1	.	.	CSASDTVAGGRYNEQFF
TRBV28	.	TRBJ2-7	CASSFILAGAYEQYF
TRBV12-3/TRBV12-4	few	TRBJ1-3	CASRIRDKGNTIYF
TRBV12-3/TRBV12-4	.	TRBJ2-5	CASTPGGVQQYF
TRBV6-2/TRBV6-3	.	TRBJ2-3	CASSRGQGWTDTQYF
TRBV29-1	.	TRBJ2-5	CSPLDIWETQYF
TRBV7-9	few	TRBJ1-2	CASTSGQANYGYTF
TRBV20-1	.	TRBJ2-1	CSAPRASGSFVDEQFF
TRBV7-4	few	TRBJ1-2	CASSTWAWTDYGYTF
TRBV7-2	.	TRBJ2-2	CASSLGLAGEYTGELFF
TRBV29-1	.	.	CSVPRDNSYEQYF
TRBV3-1	.	TRBJ2-7	CASAPLIVAGVTGNEQYF
TRBV12-3/TRBV12-4	few	TRBJ1-5	CASKAALGNQPQHF
TRBV19	few	TRBJ2-5	CASSMRGQETQYF
TRBV5-6	.	TRBJ2-3	CASLLAGETDTQYF
TRBV6-2/TRBV6-3	.	.	CASSYLLAGAADGDEQFF
TRBV2	.	TRBJ1-2	CASSRQLPGGYTF
TRBV5-6	.	TRBJ2-7	CASSRAPGQQNSYEQYF
TRBV4-3	few	TRBJ1-3	CASSQYRALGNTIYF
TRBV29-1	few	TRBJ2-5	CSVANRGGETQYF